This TCR beta chain was identified in a study of T-cell reconstitution after alpha-beta-depleted transplantation in children. This clonotype was counted ten times or more. This CDR3 has 16 residues. CDR1 SGDLS and CDR2 YYNGEE come from the germline V gene. Germline trimming cut 0 bases from V and 3 bases from J; bases unmatched to any gene: 6. The TCRbeta library incorporated unique molecular identifiers. One entry per CDR3 protein, called by TCRdb with MiXCR from the PCR reads. This sample has 600,000 to 700,000 distinct CDR3 sequences, with around a sixth found just once. J is TRBJ2-1 and V is TRBV9; 7 nucleotides agree with TRBD1. This receptor was taken from a human donor who donated a stem cell graft to a child with acute myeloid leukemia. Sample: PBMCs from the stem cell graft donor, taken from the stem cell graft. Here the CDR3 reads CASSVGPGDSYNEQFF. The CDR3 DNA is TGTGCCAGCAGCGTAGGCCCTGGGGACAGCTACAATGAGCAGTTCTTC.